Below, 6 T cell receptor beta chains from the same sample are listed, as sequenced in a study of blood T cells in healthy people across ages. With a J-beta primer mix and a sample-barcoded 5' primer, a second PCR ran 7 to 11 cycles. One entry per CDR3 protein results from TCRdb running MiXCR on the 5' RACE reads. The sample lists hundreds of thousands of distinct CDR3 sequences; 58% were seen once. The sample taken for sequencing was blood. The origin of the receptors is a young man in good health.

This clonotype was detected a few times. The CDR3 loop is CASSRMRSGANVLTF. DNA of the CDR3: TGTGCCAGCAGCCGTATGCGATCTGGGGCCAACGTCCTGACTTTC. The chain carries TRBV7-2 and TRBJ2-6; D is uncertain. From germline, CDR1 is SGHTA and CDR2 FQGNSA. The CDR3 contains 15 residues. Trimming left V 5 bases short and J 1 base short, with 9 bases between.

Many counts were recorded for this clonotype. The rearrangement links TRBV27 to TRBJ2-7; D not certain. The CDR3 loop spans 14 amino acids. Germline CDR1 reads MNHEY; CDR2 reads SMNVEV (reference sequence). Trimming left V 7 bases short and J 2 bases short, with 15 bases between. CDR3 residues: CASTQEAGPYEQYF. CDR3 in DNA: TGTGCCAGCACCCAAGAGGCAGGTCCCTACGAGCAGTACTTC.

The chain couples TRBV7-9 to TRBJ2-7, with D perhaps TRBD1 (5 bases). Germline values: CDR1 SEHNR, CDR2 FQNEAQ (reference sequence). V dropped 5 bases and J dropped 2 bases, with 10 bases sitting between them. The CDR3 has 13 amino acids. In DNA form, the CDR3 reads TGTGCCAGCAGCCGACAGACGACCTACGAGCAGTACTTC. Amino acids: CASSRQTTYEQYF.

The chain carries TRBV7-2 and TRBJ2-2, with D maybe TRBD2 (6 bases). The germline V gene has CDR1 SGHTA and CDR2 FQGNSA. Trimming left V 0 bases short and J 5 bases short, with 16 bases between. This CDR3 has 17 amino acids. The CDR3, as DNA: TGTGCCAGCAGCTTAGCAGCGTGGGGTCTAGCGACCGGGGAGCTGTTTTTT. Protein: CASSLAAWGLATGELFF.

The chain combines TRBV20-1 with TRBJ1-5; TRBD1 matches at 7 bases. The CDR3 is 14 amino acids. Germline V gives CDR1 DFQATT, CDR2 SNEGSKA (reference sequence). With 5 bases clipped from V and 2 bases from J, the junction kept 6 bases outside the gene matches. The CDR3 coding sequence is TGCAGTGCTTACAGGGGAGTGGGCAATCAGCCCCAGCATTTT. Translated: CSAYRGVGNQPQHF.

Here the CDR3 DNA reads TGCAGTGCTAGATCCATCGACAGATACGATAATTCACCCCTCCACTTT. Amino acids: CSARSIDRYDNSPLHF. The chain recombines TRBV20-1 with TRBJ1-6, with D perhaps TRBD1 (5 bases). V lost 2 bases to trimming and J lost 5 bases, with 16 bases between them. Germline lookup yields CDR1 DFQATT and CDR2 SNEGSKA (reference sequence). The CDR3 contains 16 residues.